This TCR beta chain was obtained from a study of human T cells and chemical hapten exposure. As to time point: patch test 1, 2 weeks after DPC sensitization. Treatment here: therapeutic diphenylcyclopropenone sensitization with weekly scalp DPC. Trimming pared 3 bases from V and 7 bases from J, leaving 12 bases between. Germline V CDR1 and CDR2: DFQATT, SNEGSKA (reference sequence). This CDR3 comprises 12 residues. MiXCR was run by TCRdb on the RACE reads, yielding one entry per CDR3 protein. The table includes some 200,000 distinct CDR3 sequences, more than 20% detected once. The receptor was derived from a woman aged 45 to 65 with alopecia areata. Some clones in this sample may be carry-over from other donors' samples. This specimen was whole blood, taken in connection with sensitization to the hapten diphenylcyclopropenone (DPC). The rearrangement uses TRBV20-1 and TRBJ1-2; D not certain. In DNA, the CDR3 is TGCAGTGCTAGGCCGGAAACTATTGGCTACACCTTC. This sequence encodes CSARPETIGYTF.